The clone carrying this TCR beta chain was detected many times. The data were obtained in a study of T cell repertoires in cytomegalovirus infection. V trimming: 4 bases; J trimming: 6 bases; junction bases outside the gene matches: 17. Germline CDR1 and CDR2: LGHDT and YNNKEL (reference sequence). The CDR3 contains 20 residues. TCRdb processed the reads anew with MiXCR; each CDR3 protein has one entry. The sample yields some 230,000 distinct CDR3 sequences, 22% seen once. The sample consisted of CD8+ T cells from PBMCs. This TCR was recovered from a human donor in good health (CMV status not recorded). Some clones in this sample may be carry-over from other donors' samples. V and J are TRBV3-1 and TRBJ2-1, with 14 bases fitting TRBD2. The DNA of the CDR3 is TGTGCCAGCAGCCCACTATACTCCGGGACTAGCGGGGGTTTTTCCAATGAGCAGTTCTTC. Translated, it gives CASSPLYSGTSGGFSNEQFF.